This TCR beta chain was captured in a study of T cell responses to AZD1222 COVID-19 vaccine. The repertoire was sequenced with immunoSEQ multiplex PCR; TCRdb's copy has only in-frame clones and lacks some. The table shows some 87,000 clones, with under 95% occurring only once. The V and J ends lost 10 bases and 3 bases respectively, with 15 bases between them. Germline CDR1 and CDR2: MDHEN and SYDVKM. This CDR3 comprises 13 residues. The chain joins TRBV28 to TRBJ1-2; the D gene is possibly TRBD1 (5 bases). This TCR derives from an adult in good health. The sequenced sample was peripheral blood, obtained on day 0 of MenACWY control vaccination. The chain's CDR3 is CATLTANYYGYTF. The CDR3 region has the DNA TGTGCCACCCTGACAGCGAACTACTATGGCTACACCTTC.